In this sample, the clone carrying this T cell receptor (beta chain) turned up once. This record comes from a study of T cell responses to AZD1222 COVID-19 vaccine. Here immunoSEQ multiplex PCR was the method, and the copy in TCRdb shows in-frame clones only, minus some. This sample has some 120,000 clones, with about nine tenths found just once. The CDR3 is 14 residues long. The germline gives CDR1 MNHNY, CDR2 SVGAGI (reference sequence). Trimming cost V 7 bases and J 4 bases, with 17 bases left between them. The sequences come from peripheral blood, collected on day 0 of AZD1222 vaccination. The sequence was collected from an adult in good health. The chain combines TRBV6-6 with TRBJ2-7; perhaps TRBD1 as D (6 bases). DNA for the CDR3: TGTGCCAGCAAAAAGGACAGTGGGCCGTACGAGCAGTACTTC. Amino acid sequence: CASKKDSGPYEQYF.